Each of the 32 T cell receptor beta chains below was sequenced from the same sample in a study of T-cell reconstitution after alpha-beta-depleted transplantation in children. The TCRbeta library incorporated unique molecular identifiers. TCRdb analysed the PCR reads with MiXCR anew, one entry per CDR3 protein. The sample has hundreds of thousands of distinct CDR3 sequences, around 13% seen once. The sample in question was PBMCs, obtained before TCRalphabeta/CD19-depleted stem cell transplant. Receptor source: a girl aged 2 to 10 with congenital amegakaryocytic thrombocytopenia, due to receive a stem cell transplant.

This clonotype was observed many times. This chain uses TRBV28 with TRBJ2-1; D might be TRBD2 (6 bases). Germline lookup yields CDR1 MDHEN and CDR2 SYDVKM. The CDR3 extends over 15 amino acids. Trimming pared 6 bases from V and 2 bases from J, leaving 14 bases between. For the CDR3, the DNA is TGTGCCAGCAGCTCCGGGACTGACCCCTACAATGAGCAGTTCTTC. Amino acid sequence: CASSSGTDPYNEQFF.

This clonotype was counted a few times. This rearrangement joins TRBV7-9 to TRBJ2-3, with D unclear. CDR3 length: 14 residues. V gave up 4 bases and J gave up 4 bases, with 12 bases separating them. Germline V gene lookup returns CDR1 SEHNR and CDR2 FQNEAQ (reference sequence). This CDR3 is CASSYTRGADTQYF. In DNA form, the CDR3 reads TGTGCCAGCAGCTACACGCGTGGCGCAGATACGCAGTATTTT.

In its sample, this clonotype was seen a few times. The genes are TRBV6-1 and TRBJ2-1; 12 bases line up with TRBD2. Looked up from germline, CDR1 is MNHNS and CDR2 is SASEGT. Trimming cost V 6 bases and J 9 bases; bases outside gene matches: 9. This CDR3 has 15 residues. For the CDR3, the DNA is TGTGCCAGCAGGCCTCTAGCGGGAGGGCGGGGTGAGCAGTTCTTC. Protein product: CASRPLAGGRGEQFF.

This clonotype appeared a single time. This may come from a read error, since a much larger clone is one base off. The chain uses TRBV10-2 and TRBJ2-3, with a tentative D call TRBD1 (6 bases). The J call is uncertain, as TRBJ1-5 better fits the DNA end. CDR1 and CDR2 (germline): WSHSY, SAAADI. The CDR3 totals 13 residues. The CDR3 DNA is TGCGCCAGCAGTGAGTCGAGAGGGGGGACGCAGCATTTT. The encoded protein is CASSESRGGTQHF.

This clonotype was counted only a few times. The chain employs TRBV28 and TRBJ2-3; TRBD2 matches 11 bases. The V gene's germline CDR1 is MDHEN and CDR2 SYDVKM. Losses at the gene ends were 10 bases for V and 5 bases for J; bases not matched to a gene: 11. This CDR3 is 15 amino acids long. The CDR3, as DNA: TGTGCCACCCGATTAGCGGGAGGGCCTCAAGATACGCAGTATTTT. Residues: CATRLAGGPQDTQYF.

Remarks on this clonotype: A much larger clone sits a single nucleotide away, making a read error possible. The chain joins TRBV5-1 to TRBJ2-3; D is possibly TRBD1 (6 bases). Looked up from germline, CDR1 is SGHRS and CDR2 is YFSETQ. The CDR3 runs 13 residues. Trimming stripped 2 bases from V and 14 bases from J, with 18 bases between. Written as DNA, the CDR3 is TGCGCCAGCAGCTTAACCCCGGGACATGAACGGTATTTT. This translates into CASSLTPGHERYF.

The chain combines TRBV20-1 with TRBJ2-2; perhaps D is TRBD1 or TRBD2 (6 bases each). The CDR3 consists of 14 residues. V was trimmed by 5 bases and J by 5 bases, leaving 15 bases between them. The germline CDR1 and CDR2 sequences are DFQATT and SNEGSKA (reference sequence). In DNA form, the CDR3 reads TGCAGTGCTCCGGGTGGAGGGGGGACCGGGGAGCTGTTTTTT. This translates into CSAPGGGGTGELFF.

The chain links TRBV4-1 to TRBJ1-1, with 10 positions matching TRBD1. V trimming: 5 bases; J trimming: 0 bases; junction bases outside the gene matches: 12. Germline V gene data show CDR1 as MGHRA and CDR2 as YSYEKL. The length of the CDR3 is 18 residues. This CDR3 reads CASSSAVTGGPMNTEAFF. The CDR3 DNA follows: TGCGCCAGCAGCTCTGCCGTGACAGGGGGCCCGATGAACACTGAAGCTTTCTTT.

This clonotype was observed many times. V and J are TRBV5-6 and TRBJ1-1; D may be TRBD1 (5 bases). The ends were cut back, 4 bases at V and 8 bases at J, with 21 bases in the middle. CDR3 size: 15 residues. Per germline, CDR1 SGHDT and CDR2 YYEEEE. The CDR3 sequence: CASSPTGDSWVEAFF. The DNA for the CDR3 is TGTGCCAGCAGCCCCACAGGTGATTCGTGGGTCGAAGCTTTCTTT.

This clonotype occurred many times. The chain is built from TRBV10-3 and TRBJ2-1, with 7 positions matching TRBD2. Germline CDR1 is ENHRY and CDR2 is SYGVKD. The ends lost 4 bases at V and 7 bases at J; junction bases unmatched: 7. This CDR3 has 14 amino acids. DNA of the CDR3: TGTGCCATCAGTGCGGGAGGCTTGAAAAATGAGCAGTTCTTC. Translation gives CAISAGGLKNEQFF.

On this clonotype itself: A much larger clone differs from this one at a single base, so this may be a read error. V and J are TRBV20-1 and TRBJ2-7; the match to TRBD2 covers 9 bases. The CDR3 loop spans 14 amino acids. The V gene's germline CDR1 is DFQATT and CDR2 SNEGSKA (reference sequence). V lost 3 bases, J lost 4 bases, and 7 bases stayed unmatched. The CDR3 DNA is TGCAGTGCTAGGCAGAGCGGGAGGCCTTACGAGCAGTACTTC. Amino acids: CSARQSGRPYEQYF.

J is TRBJ2-1 and V is TRBV3-1; 10 bases agree with TRBD2. The CDR3 spans 17 residues. Germline trimming cut 5 bases from V and 2 bases from J; bases unmatched to any gene: 9. Germline V gene sequence: CDR1 LGHDT, CDR2 YNNKEL (reference sequence). CDR3 sequence (DNA): TGTGCCAGCAGCAACCCCCTTAGCGGGAGGACCTACAATGAGCAGTTCTTC. It translates to CASSNPLSGRTYNEQFF.

The V and J genes are TRBV5-1 and TRBJ2-2; D gene uncertain. The CDR3 length is 12 residues. Trimming took off 5 bases at V and 7 bases at J, with 9 bases between the two ends. Germline CDR1 reads SGHRS; CDR2 reads YFSETQ. CDR3 amino acids: CASSNAVGELFF. The CDR3 bases are TGCGCCAGCAGTAATGCTGTCGGGGAGCTGTTTTTT.

Worth noting for this clonotype: Compared with germline, one end of the junction differs, possibly owing to a read error. The chain recombines TRBV2 with TRBJ2-4, with D possibly matching TRBD2 (6 bases). There are 13 residues in the CDR3. Germline CDR1 and CDR2: SNHLY and FYNNEI. The CDR3: CASCEVGGDIQYF. The CDR3 DNA sequence: TGTGCCAGCTGTGAAGTGGGGGGAGACATTCAGTACTTC.

In its sample, this clonotype was seen many times. V is TRBV20-1 and J is TRBJ2-3, with D possibly TRBD2 on 6 matching bases. Trimming stripped 1 base from V and 4 bases from J, with 15 bases between. Germline values: CDR1 DFQATT, CDR2 SNEGSKA (reference sequence). This CDR3 is 15 amino acids long. The CDR3: CSARVSGSQADTQYF. CDR3 bases: TGCAGTGCTAGAGTTTCCGGGAGTCAGGCAGATACGCAGTATTTT.

CDR3 amino acids: CASKPHRGGHQPQHF. The CDR3 DNA reads TGTGCCAGCAAACCCCACCGGGGGGGGCATCAGCCCCAGCATTTT. The genes are TRBV6-2 or TRBV6-3 and TRBJ1-5, with D possibly being TRBD1 (6 bases). Trimming took off 7 bases at V and 5 bases at J, with 18 bases between the two ends. The CDR3 runs to 15 residues. CDR1 is MNHEY, CDR2 SVGEGT, per germline.

This clonotype was detected many times. The genes are TRBV7-2 and TRBJ1-2, with D unresolved. Germline loops: CDR1 SGHTA, CDR2 FQGNSA. V was clipped by 1 base and J by 0 bases, with 9 bases between them. The CDR3 contains 15 residues. CDR3 in DNA: TGTGCCAGCAGCTTAGTGGGGAGGACTAACTATGGCTACACCTTC. Translation gives CASSLVGRTNYGYTF.

In this sample, this clonotype turned up many times. The CDR3 coding sequence is TGCAGTGCTAGGCTATTAGGGGATTACGAGCAGTACTTC. This encodes CSARLLGDYEQYF. This chain uses TRBV20-1 with TRBJ2-7, with D perhaps TRBD1 (5 bases). CDR1 DFQATT and CDR2 SNEGSKA come from the germline V gene (reference sequence). Trimming stripped 3 bases from V and 4 bases from J, with 13 bases between. This CDR3 comprises 13 residues.

This clonotype was detected only a few times. The V gene is TRBV20-1, the J gene TRBJ2-7; tentatively, D is TRBD1 (6 bases). V was shortened by 5 bases and J by 2 bases, with 13 bases between the two germline ends. The CDR3 contains 13 residues. Germline-derived CDR1 and CDR2 are DFQATT and SNEGSKA (reference sequence). CDR3 protein: CSALLTGPYEQYF. As DNA, the CDR3 is TGCAGTGCTTTATTGACAGGACCCTACGAGCAGTACTTC.

The chain employs TRBV3-1 and TRBJ1-2; D remains unclear. CDR1 and CDR2 from the germline V gene are LGHDT and YNNKEL (reference sequence). The CDR3 contains 14 residues. The V and J ends lost 0 bases and 6 bases respectively, with 11 bases between them. The DNA of the CDR3 is TGTGCCAGCAGCCAAGAATCCTTCAACCATGGCTACACCTTC. Its translation: CASSQESFNHGYTF.

The V call is TRBV30, the J call TRBJ2-3; D is unresolved. Germline CDR1 reads GTSNPN; CDR2 reads SVGIG (reference sequence). The CDR3 is 14 amino acids. V was clipped by 1 base and J by 0 bases, with 8 bases between them. The CDR3 protein is CAWSEGHSTDTQYF. The DNA of the CDR3 is TGTGCCTGGAGTGAAGGGCATAGCACAGATACGCAGTATTTT.

This clonotype was counted at least ten times. The rearrangement uses TRBV5-1 and TRBJ2-3, with unresolved D. Germline CDR1 and CDR2: SGHRS and YFSETQ. The CDR3 spans 15 residues. Trimming pared 0 bases from V and 0 bases from J, leaving 8 bases between. The CDR3 reads CASSLGGTSTDTQYF. CDR3 bases: TGCGCCAGCAGCTTGGGCGGTACTAGCACAGATACGCAGTATTTT.

This clonotype appeared many times. This chain uses TRBV5-1 with TRBJ2-3; 10 positions agree with TRBD1. The V and J ends lost 3 bases and 3 bases, in that order; junction bases with no gene match: 13. This CDR3 is 18 amino acids long. Germline V gives CDR1 SGHRS, CDR2 YFSETQ. The CDR3 loop is CASSSLGSRQGATDTQYF. The CDR3 nucleotides read TGCGCCAGCAGCTCGCTTGGATCGAGACAGGGGGCAACAGATACGCAGTATTTT.

This clonotype was seen many times. CDR3 protein: CASSRRTNTEAFF. CDR3 DNA sequence: TGTGCCAGCAGTCGGAGGACCAACACTGAAGCTTTCTTT. V usage is TRBV2 and J usage is TRBJ1-1; D ambiguous. From germline, CDR1 is SNHLY and CDR2 FYNNEI. This CDR3 is 13 amino acids long. The V end lost 5 bases, the J end lost 2 bases, and 9 bases lay between the germline ends. Looking up the rest from reference TRBV2 and TRBJ1-1 gives the full variable domain: EPEVTQTPSHQVTQMGQEVILRCVPISNHLYFYWYRQILGQKVEFLVSFYNNEISEKSEIFDDQFSVERPDGSNFTLKIRSTKLEDSAMYFCASSRRTNTEAFFGQGTRLTVV.

This clonotype was observed at least ten times. V usage is TRBV12-3 or TRBV12-4 and J usage is TRBJ2-1; D not resolved. CDR3 length: 14 amino acids. Trimming removed 2 bases from V and 6 bases from J, with 11 bases in between. CDR3 residues: CASSLSYQINEQFF. The CDR3, as DNA: TGTGCCAGCAGTTTATCATACCAGATCAATGAGCAGTTCTTC.

This clonotype showed up many times. The V gene is TRBV20-1, the J gene TRBJ1-5; 7 bases map to TRBD1. The trim removed 3 bases at V and 4 bases at J, leaving 9 bases unmatched. The CDR3 loop spans 15 amino acids. CDR1 DFQATT and CDR2 SNEGSKA come from the germline V gene (reference sequence). In nucleotides, the CDR3 is TGCAGTGCTAGTGCCAGGGGGGCGGGTAATCAGCCCCAGCATTTT. Translation gives CSASARGAGNQPQHF.

This chain joins TRBV5-1 and TRBJ2-1, with TRBD2 identical over 8 bases. Germline values: CDR1 SGHRS, CDR2 YFSETQ. Trimming at V came to 2 bases and at J to 2 bases, leaving 18 bases not matched to a gene. The CDR3 is 20 amino acids. This chain's CDR3 is CASSFTGTVRSGVPYNEQFF. DNA of the CDR3: TGCGCCAGCAGCTTTACCGGGACCGTCCGTAGCGGGGTCCCCTACAATGAGCAGTTCTTC. The entire variable domain, with the rest obtained from reference TRBV5-1 and TRBJ2-1, is as follows: KAGVTQTPRYLIKTRGQQVTLSCSPISGHRSVSWYQQTPGQGLQFLFEYFSETQRNKGNFPGRFSGRQFSNSRSEMNVSTLELGDSALYLCASSFTGTVRSGVPYNEQFFGPGTRLTVL.

This clonotype showed up many times. This chain uses TRBV4-1 with TRBJ2-1; TRBD2 aligns across 12 bases. The CDR3 has 19 amino acids. Germline CDR1 and CDR2: MGHRA and YSYEKL. Trimming at V came to 1 base and at J to 2 bases, leaving 9 bases not matched to a gene. The chain's CDR3 is CASSQGLAGASYPYNEQFF. CDR3 nucleotide sequence: TGCGCCAGCAGCCAAGGACTAGCGGGAGCGTCGTATCCCTACAATGAGCAGTTCTTC.

V gene TRBV6-2 or TRBV6-3 combines with J gene TRBJ2-1; 13 bases are shared with TRBD2. Trimming cost V 6 bases and J 4 bases; bases outside gene matches: 21. CDR1 and CDR2 from the germline V gene are MNHEY and SVGEGT. The CDR3 runs to 21 residues. The CDR3 DNA reads TGTGCCAGCAGATCGGGACTAGCGGGACAAATATTTCGAATCGGATACAATGAGCAGTTCTTC. Translation: CASRSGLAGQIFRIGYNEQFF.

This clonotype was seen repeatedly, ten times or more. The chain joins TRBV10-3 to TRBJ2-3; D possibly matches TRBD1 or TRBD2 (5 bases each). The germline V gene encodes CDR1 ENHRY and CDR2 SYGVKD. Deletions cut 3 bases from V and 14 bases from J, with 18 bases between. The CDR3 has 13 amino acids. The CDR3 nucleotides are TGTGCCATCAGTGATTACGAACAGGATCGGGGGTATTTT. It specifies CAISDYEQDRGYF.

The chain couples TRBV28 to TRBJ2-5; 9 bases align to TRBD1. V lost 6 bases, J lost 5 bases, and 10 bases stayed unmatched. The V gene's germline CDR1 is MDHEN and CDR2 SYDVKM. The CDR3 consists of 15 residues. CDR3 loop: CASSLGQGLLETQYF. The DNA of the CDR3 is TGTGCCAGCAGCCTGGGACAGGGCCTGTTGGAGACCCAGTACTTC.

V gene TRBV12-3 or TRBV12-4 combines with J gene TRBJ2-1, with D tentatively TRBD2 (6 bases). CDR3 length equals 17 residues. V lost 6 bases and J lost 6, with 24 bases in between. CDR3 nucleotide sequence: TGTGCCAGCAGCCACTCGGGACTGCCTACTAGGGGCAATGAGCAGTTCTTC. Its translation: CASSHSGLPTRGNEQFF.